This T cell receptor beta chain is from a study of metastatic and nonmetastatic thyroid tumors. Study details: For malignant and benign thyroid patients, tumor or nodule tissue and blood were the sources whose repertoires were compared.

Study results and caveats: According to reports, the diversity of TCR beta was significantly higher in malignant thyroid tumors than in benign nodules, and this held in both blood and tumor samples.

Before thyroid surgery, none of the patients had received any treatment. The CDR3 contains 15 residues. The V gene end was trimmed by 6 bases and the J gene end by 1 base; junction bases not matched to a gene: 8. The germline CDR1 and CDR2 sequences are MNHNS and SASEGT. Methods used by the authors: Researchers built a distant-metastasis classifier for papillary thyroid cancer that drew on CDR3 differences across clinicopathological groups. TCRdb called clones again from the PCR reads with MiXCR. These V and J calls rely on TCRdb rather than the paper's analysis. The sample lists about 39,000 clones; about 15% were seen once. This clone was picked up many times. Its antigen is unknown.

Sequenced input: blood. The receptor's source is a female donor with papillary thyroid cancer or a benign thyroid nodule (not recorded which). Some clones in this sample may be carry-over from other donors' samples. V is TRBV6-1 and J is TRBJ2-7; 8 bases are a match to TRBD1. CDR3 region: CASSRRGQGSYEQYF. In DNA form, the CDR3 reads TGTGCCAGCAGCCGCCGCGGACAGGGATCCTACGAGCAGTACTTC.